The entry below gives a single T cell receptor beta chain sequence along with its context. Antigen: not known. The data were produced by immunoSEQ multiplex PCR, yet TCRdb's version contains in-frame clones alone and is incomplete. This table has 600,000 or so clones, 95% to 98% appearing once. These data come from a study of shared clonotypes between healthy human individuals. Overall study results and limits: Shared clonotypes: about 5.3% naive CD4, under 4% naive CD8, under 2.5% memory CD4, 0.4% to 0.5% memory CD8.

CD8 cells classed as naive were CD45RO-negative and positively selected for CCR7, excluding terminally differentiated effector memory CD45RA+ cells. Every donor, a Caucasian adult, lived in Nashville, Tennessee. This TCR was sampled from a young man in good health. The specimen sequenced was naive CD8+ T cells sorted from blood.

CDR3 sequence reads: CASSLGTGDTQYF. CDR3 in DNA: TGTGCCAGCAGCTTGGGGACAGGAGATACGCAGTATTTT. The chain couples TRBV5-5 to TRBJ2-3; 7 bases match TRBD1. Germline CDR1 reads SGHKS; CDR2 reads YYEKEE (reference sequence). The CDR3 is 13 amino acids. Trimming removed 0 bases from V and 5 bases from J; junction bases left unmatched: 0.